This T cell receptor beta chain is drawn from a study of human T cells and chemical hapten exposure. General observations from the study: Expanded TCR counts at PT1 were positively correlated with the patch test score.

Germline assignment: CDR1 MDHEN and CDR2 SYDVKM. Trimming cost V 2 bases and J 4 bases, with 15 bases left between them. The CDR3 totals 15 residues. MiXCR, applied by TCRdb to the RACE reads, yields one record per CDR3 protein. The sample has fewer than 95,000 distinct CDR3 sequences; more than 9% are singletons. Time point specified: patch test 1, 2 weeks after DPC sensitization. Treatment noted: therapeutic diphenylcyclopropenone sensitization with weekly scalp DPC. Worth noting for this clonotype: Its specificity is unknown.

Specimen: whole blood, collected in connection with sensitization to the hapten diphenylcyclopropenone (DPC). The TCR comes from a man aged 35-49 years with alopecia areata. Some clones in this sample may be carry-over from other donors' samples. The gene calls are TRBV28 and TRBJ2-7; D might be TRBD1 (5 bases). The CDR3 is CASSLPGKSLYEQYF. For the CDR3, the DNA is TGTGCCAGCAGTTTACCAGGGAAGTCATTATACGAGCAGTACTTC.